The sequence of this T cell receptor beta chain was determined in a study of cytomegalovirus exposure and HLA in healthy donors. Study results and caveats: High sensitivity and specificity were reportedly achieved when the classifier diagnosed cytomegalovirus status.

The V end lost 2 bases, the J end lost 5 bases, and 6 bases lay between the germline ends. Germline V gene lookup returns CDR1 MNHEY and CDR2 SVGAGI. The CDR3 has 12 residues. This clone was seen only a few times. Its antigen is not known. Generated by immunoSEQ multiplex PCR, the TCRdb table keeps only in-frame clones and is missing some. The sample has 200,000 or so clones, 84% seen once. The J gene is TRBJ1-2, the V gene TRBV6-5; D is possibly TRBD1 (6 bases). Material for sequencing was PBMCs. This TCR was sampled from a woman in her 30s in good health and CMV-seropositive. Here the CDR3 DNA reads TGTGCCAGCAGTTACGGACAGTATGGCTACACCTTC. It translates to CASSYGQYGYTF.